The 10 T cell receptor beta chains in this list originate from one sample, sequenced in a study of beta chain features in type 1 diabetes. Study findings and constraints: When Type 1 diabetes patients were examined, their TCRB CDR3s proved moderately but significantly shorter in all four CD4+ subsets.

The entirety of the isolated RNA underwent reverse transcription, so expressed TCRB transcripts were sequenced. Clones were read by immunoSEQ multiplex PCR, and TCRdb kept only the in-frame ones, dropping some. The sample includes hundreds of thousands of clones, over 11% seen only once; the top ten take roughly 0.04%. For these receptors, no antigen is known. Sequences were obtained from naive CD4+ T cells from blood. These receptor sequences come from a man between 18 and 29 years old with type 1 diabetes.

The CDR3 sequence: CASSLGEGGPTTGAFF. The CDR3 bases are TGCGCCAGCAGCCTTGGCGAGGGGGGTCCCACTACGGGGGCTTTCTTT. The rearrangement links TRBV4-3 to TRBJ1-1; TRBD1 might be the D (6 bases). Trimming left V 4 bases short and J 11 bases short, with 26 bases between. The CDR3 runs 16 residues. Germline values: CDR1 LGHNA, CDR2 YSLEER.

This clone was counted between two and nine times. The CDR3 region is CASSLGQGNRETQYF. The CDR3 DNA follows: TGTGCCAGCAGCTTGGGGCAGGGGAACAGGGAGACCCAGTACTTC. The V and J genes are TRBV7-8 and TRBJ2-5, with D possibly matching TRBD1 (6 bases). Trimming left V 3 bases short and J 5 bases short, with 16 bases between. This CDR3 has 15 amino acids. CDR1 and CDR2 from the germline V gene are SGHVS and FQNEAQ.

J is TRBJ1-2 and V is TRBV7-9; D is unresolved. Trimming took 1 base from V and 5 from J, leaving 8 bases between them. CDR3 length: 13 amino acids. Germline values: CDR1 SEHNR, CDR2 FQNEAQ (reference sequence). CDR3 nucleotide sequence: TGTGCCAGCAGCTTAGTTGCCGGGTATGGCTACACCTTC. Translating it yields CASSLVAGYGYTF.

The rearrangement uses TRBV27 and TRBJ1-2; tentative D call: TRBD1 (6 bases). This CDR3 region has 15 residues. The germline V and J ends were trimmed by 0 bases and 4 bases, with 12 bases remaining between them. Germline CDR1 and CDR2: MNHEY and SMNVEV (reference sequence). CDR3 loop: CASSLSTGRSYGYTF. For the CDR3, the DNA is TGTGCCAGCAGTTTATCGACAGGCCGGTCCTATGGCTACACCTTC.

The chain combines TRBV13 with TRBJ1-5, with D maybe TRBD1 (5 bases). The CDR3 has 17 residues. V lost 5 bases to trimming and J lost 2 bases, with 19 bases between them. Germline V CDR1 and CDR2: PRHDT, FYEKMQ (reference sequence). CDR3 nucleotide sequence: TGTGCCAGCAGCCGCGCGCGGGGGGTGGAGGGCAATCAGCCCCAGCATTTT. The encoded protein is CASSRARGVEGNQPQHF.

V and J are TRBV5-6 and TRBJ2-1; D not certain. Trimming cost V 7 bases and J 4 bases, with 6 bases left between them. CDR3 length equals 11 residues. Germline V gene lookup returns CDR1 SGHDT and CDR2 YYEEEE. CDR3 residues: CASGLYNEQFF. The CDR3 DNA sequence: TGTGCCAGCGGGCTTTACAATGAGCAGTTCTTC.

V and J are TRBV2 and TRBJ2-7, with D possibly TRBD1 on 6 matching bases. CDR3 size: 14 residues. The V gene lost 3 bases and the J gene lost 3 bases, with 12 bases spanning the gap. Per germline, CDR1 SNHLY and CDR2 FYNNEI. CDR3 amino acids: CASSDASRGYEQYF. DNA of the CDR3: TGTGCCAGCAGTGATGCGTCCAGGGGCTACGAGCAGTACTTC.

The genes are TRBV7-3 and TRBJ2-3; 9 bases are a match to TRBD1. Germline CDR1 is SGHTA and CDR2 is FQGTGA. The CDR3 spans 15 residues. Unmatched junction bases numbered 5, after V lost 4 bases and J lost 3 bases. CDR3 DNA sequence: TGTGCCAGCAGCTCTACAGGACAGGGGACAGATACGCAGTATTTT. This encodes CASSSTGQGTDTQYF.

Only a few counts were recorded for this clone. The CDR3 reads CSVQGTGTGELFF. CDR3 sequence (DNA): TGCAGCGTCCAAGGGACCGGCACCGGGGAGCTGTTTTTT. The chain uses TRBV29-1 and TRBJ2-2; TRBD1 or TRBD2 may be the D gene (5 bases each). The germline CDR1 and CDR2 sequences are SQVTM and ANQGSEA. The V end lost 6 bases, the J end lost 4 bases, and 12 bases lay between the germline ends. The CDR3 extends over 13 amino acids.

The CDR3 loop reads CASSQGNSGLWDEQFF. The CDR3 nucleotides are TGTGCCAGCAGCCAGGGGAATTCAGGACTTTGGGATGAGCAGTTCTTC. The rearrangement joins TRBV4-2 to TRBJ2-1; D is possibly TRBD2 (5 bases). The CDR3 has 16 amino acids. V shed 3 bases and J shed 8 bases, with 20 bases lying between them. Germline loops: CDR1 LGHNA, CDR2 YNFKEQ.